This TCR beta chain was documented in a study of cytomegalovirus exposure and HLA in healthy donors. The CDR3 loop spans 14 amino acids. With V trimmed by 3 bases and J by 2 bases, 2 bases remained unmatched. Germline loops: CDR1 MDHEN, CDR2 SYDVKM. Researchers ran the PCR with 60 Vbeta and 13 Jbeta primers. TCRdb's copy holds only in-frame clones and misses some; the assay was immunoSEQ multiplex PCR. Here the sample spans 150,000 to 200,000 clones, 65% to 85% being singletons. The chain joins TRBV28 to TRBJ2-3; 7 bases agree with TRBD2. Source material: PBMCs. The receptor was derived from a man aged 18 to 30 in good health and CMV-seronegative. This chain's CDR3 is CASSFGLDTDTQYF. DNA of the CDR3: TGTGCCAGCAGTTTTGGACTAGACACAGATACGCAGTATTTT.